The 26 T cell receptor beta chains listed next were all sequenced from one sample in a study of T cells in Graves' hyperthyroidism and ophthalmopathy. TCR beta CDR3 regions were amplified from RNA. The TCR CDR3 first-round RT-PCR relied on the HTBI primer set. TCRdb passed the multiplex PCR reads through MiXCR, listing each CDR3 protein once. The data contain fewer than 550,000 distinct CDR3 sequences, 15% to 18% of them singletons. Sequencing was performed on blood. The receptors were gathered from a woman aged 18-35 years with Graves' hyperthyroidism.

This clonotype was counted a few times. The rearrangement links TRBV5-8 to TRBJ2-3, with 7 bases aligning to TRBD2. Germline CDR1 and CDR2: SGHTS and YDEGEE. V lost 4 bases and J lost 0; bases outside the gene matches: 11. This CDR3 spans 17 amino acids. The CDR3 DNA is TGTGCCAGCAGCGTGGGAGGGTTAGCGGTTAGCACAGATACGCAGTATTTT. This codes for CASSVGGLAVSTDTQYF.

J is TRBJ2-2 and V is TRBV6-5; 8 bases agree with TRBD2. Germline assignment: CDR1 MNHEY and CDR2 SVGAGI. The CDR3 spans 19 residues. Trimming at V came to 4 bases and at J to 4 bases, leaving 17 bases not matched to a gene. CDR3 residues: CASSSPRFSGIVGTGELFF. In DNA, the CDR3 is TGTGCCAGCAGTTCCCCCCGATTTAGCGGGATCGTAGGCACCGGGGAGCTGTTTTTT.

This clonotype appeared many times. This chain connects TRBV29-1 to TRBJ2-2; D could derive from TRBD1 or TRBD2 (6 bases each). The CDR3 totals 15 residues. V was clipped by 6 bases and J by 0 bases, with 14 bases between them. Germline loops: CDR1 SQVTM, CDR2 ANQGSEA. CDR3: CSVVERGANTGELFF. CDR3 DNA sequence: TGCAGCGTCGTTGAAAGGGGGGCGAACACCGGGGAGCTGTTTTTT.

This clonotype was recorded at least ten times. The chain has TRBV7-2 and TRBJ2-3, with D perhaps matching TRBD1 or TRBD2 (5 bases each). CDR1 and CDR2 from the germline V gene are SGHTA and FQGNSA. This CDR3 spans 15 amino acids. V shed 4 bases and J shed 2 bases, with 13 bases lying between them. In nucleotides, the CDR3 is TGTGCCAGCAGCTCACCGGGACGGTACACAGATACGCAGTATTTT. Translation: CASSSPGRYTDTQYF.

This clonotype was detected ten times or more. The J gene is TRBJ1-1, the V gene TRBV19; no definite D call. This CDR3 comprises 12 residues. From germline, CDR1 is LNHDA and CDR2 SQIVND (reference sequence). V shed 7 bases and J shed 1 base, with 7 bases lying between them. CDR3 nucleotide sequence: TGTGCCAGTAAAGGGTGGAACACTGAAGCTTTCTTT. Residues: CASKGWNTEAFF.

This rearrangement joins TRBV3-1 to TRBJ1-2; 7 bases fit TRBD1. J lost 4 bases, V lost 4 bases, and 6 bases had no gene match. Germline assignment: CDR1 LGHDT and CDR2 YNNKEL (reference sequence). The length of the CDR3 is 14 residues. CDR3 residues: CASSLGQSLYGYTF. The CDR3 DNA reads as TGTGCCAGCAGCCTGGGACAGAGCCTCTATGGCTACACCTTC.

This clonotype came up many times. The chain recombines TRBV12-3 or TRBV12-4 with TRBJ1-1; weak D call: TRBD1 (5 bases). V lost 3 bases to trimming and J lost 1 base, with 12 bases between them. CDR3 size: 15 residues. CDR3 sequence: CASSFGVQGNTEAFF. CDR3 coding DNA: TGTGCCAGCAGTTTTGGGGTGCAGGGGAACACTGAAGCTTTCTTT.

The chain recombines TRBV3-1 with TRBJ2-2; TRBD2 agrees at 10 bases. Germline V CDR1 and CDR2: LGHDT, YNNKEL (reference sequence). CDR3 length equals 17 residues. V lost 0 bases to trimming and J lost 5 bases; unmatched junction nucleotides: 6. This chain's CDR3 is CASSQDSLAGITGELFF. The CDR3 DNA is TGTGCCAGCAGCCAAGATTCACTAGCGGGAATAACCGGGGAGCTGTTTTTT.

In regard to this clonotype: Being one base from a much bigger clone, this may be a read error. CDR3 sequence reads: CASSVVDSQETRYF. CDR3 sequence (DNA): TGTGCCAGCAGCGTAGTGGACAGCCAAGAGACCCGGTACTTC. The rearrangement joins TRBV9 to TRBJ2-5; D is possibly TRBD1 (6 bases). The CDR3 runs to 14 residues. Per the germline V gene, CDR1 is SGDLS and CDR2 is YYNGEE.

This clonotype was seen at least ten times. The chain couples TRBV27 to TRBJ2-5; 9 bases line up with TRBD1. Germline V CDR1 and CDR2: MNHEY, SMNVEV (reference sequence). This CDR3 spans 15 amino acids. The junction had 9 bases not matched to a gene; V was cut back by 8 bases and J by 2 bases. CDR3 amino acids: CASSNGDRAQETQYF. The CDR3 DNA sequence: TGTGCCAGCTCAAACGGGGACAGGGCTCAAGAGACCCAGTACTTC.

This clonotype has only a few counts. This chain connects TRBV6-2 or TRBV6-3 to TRBJ1-5, with D tentatively TRBD1 (6 bases). The germline V gene encodes CDR1 MNHEY and CDR2 SVGEGT. The CDR3 loop spans 17 amino acids. V lost 5 bases, J lost 1 base, and 18 bases lay in between. DNA for the CDR3: TGTGCCAGCAGTCACCCTTTAAGGGGGGCAAGCAATCAGCCCCAGCATTTT. This gives the protein CASSHPLRGASNQPQHF.

This clonotype has ten or more counts. V usage is TRBV12-3 or TRBV12-4 and J usage is TRBJ2-1, with 8 bases aligning to TRBD2. J gave up 4 bases and V 6 bases, and 8 bases lay outside the gene matches. CDR3 length: 15 residues. The chain's CDR3 is CASSPRASGYNEQFF. Here the CDR3 DNA reads TGTGCCAGCAGCCCCCGGGCTAGCGGGTACAATGAGCAGTTCTTC.

The chain uses TRBV9 and TRBJ1-1, with 7 bases matching TRBD1. This CDR3 region has 15 residues. The V gene's germline CDR1 is SGDLS and CDR2 YYNGEE. V shed 3 bases and J 6 bases; nucleotides not matched to a gene: 11. The CDR3 is CASSARTGGVAEAFF. Written as DNA, the CDR3 is TGTGCCAGCAGCGCTCGGACAGGTGGGGTGGCTGAAGCTTTCTTT.

This clonotype has a count of ten or more. V gene TRBV18 combines with J gene TRBJ2-3; 7 bases agree with TRBD2. CDR1 and CDR2 from the germline V gene are KGHSH and LQKENI. This CDR3 comprises 15 residues. With V trimmed by 4 bases and J by 6 bases, 10 bases remained unmatched. The CDR3 DNA follows: TGTGCCAGCTCACAAAAAGCGGGACCCCCCGATACGCAGTATTTT. It translates to CASSQKAGPPDTQYF.

This clonotype was seen only a few times. The V gene is TRBV20-1, the J gene TRBJ1-6; D is perhaps TRBD1 (6 bases). Germline assignment: CDR1 DFQATT and CDR2 SNEGSKA (reference sequence). The CDR3 totals 16 residues. V was cut by 0 bases and J by 10 bases, with 19 bases left in between. The CDR3 here is CSARDSRGRGLSPLHF. In nucleotides, the CDR3 is TGCAGTGCTAGAGATTCCAGGGGCAGAGGACTCTCACCCCTCCACTTT.

This clonotype has more than one count but fewer than ten. The chain uses TRBV6-2 or TRBV6-3 and TRBJ1-3; D is uncertain. The CDR3 extends over 18 amino acids. Germline assignment: CDR1 MNHEY and CDR2 SVGEGT. The V end lost 0 bases, the J end lost 0 bases, and 15 bases lay between the germline ends. CDR3 amino acids: CASSYSSGGSYSGNTIYF. CDR3 nucleotide sequence: TGTGCCAGCAGTTACTCGAGCGGAGGCTCCTACTCTGGAAACACCATATATTTT.

This clonotype was found many times. The chain links TRBV6-1 to TRBJ2-7, with TRBD1 matching 7 bases. J gave up 1 base and V 6 bases, and 3 bases lay outside the gene matches. Looked up from germline, CDR1 is MNHNS and CDR2 is SASEGT. The CDR3 consists of 13 residues. The CDR3: CASSGTESYEQYF. The DNA of the CDR3 is TGTGCCAGCAGCGGGACAGAATCCTACGAGCAGTACTTC.

With respect to this clonotype: This may come from a read error, since a much larger clone is one base off. The chain couples TRBV5-6 to TRBJ1-1; the D is unclear. Between the trimmed V and J ends, which lost 2 bases and 0 bases, there was a span of 8 bases. The CDR3 is 14 residues long. Looked up from germline, CDR1 is SGHDT and CDR2 is YYEEEE. CDR3 sequence reads: CASSFWPMNTEAFF. In DNA, the CDR3 is TGTGCCAGCAGCTTCTGGCCAATGAACACTGAAGCTTTCTTT.

The chain couples TRBV20-1 to TRBJ1-2, with 7 bases identical to TRBD1. The germline V gene has CDR1 DFQATT and CDR2 SNEGSKA (reference sequence). V shed 0 bases, J shed 8 bases, and the junction held 12 bases outside the gene matches. The CDR3 sequence is 15 residues long. Here the CDR3 reads CSARDGDSVPGGYTF. CDR3 coding DNA: TGCAGTGCTAGAGATGGGGACAGCGTCCCGGGGGGCTACACCTTC.

In this sample, this clonotype turned up many times. This rearrangement joins TRBV25-1 to TRBJ1-6; 7 nucleotides align to TRBD1. V was pared by 1 base and J by 7 bases, with 4 bases of the junction left unmatched. This CDR3 comprises 15 residues. CDR1 is MGHDK and CDR2 is SYGVNS in the germline V gene. The DNA of the CDR3 is TGTGCCAGCAGTGAATTTGACAGGGTAAATTCACCCCTCCACTTT. It encodes CASSEFDRVNSPLHF.

The CDR3 is CSVTRGTRGYNEQFF. The DNA of the CDR3 is TGCAGTGTCACTAGGGGGACTAGGGGGTACAATGAGCAGTTCTTC. This chain connects TRBV20-1 to TRBJ2-1; 8 bases match TRBD2. The V gene's germline CDR1 is DFQATT and CDR2 SNEGSKA (reference sequence). This CDR3 has 15 residues. The ends lost 7 bases at V and 4 bases at J; junction bases unmatched: 12.

At least ten counts were recorded for this clonotype. The chain links TRBV20-1 to TRBJ1-1; D call uncertain. Germline assignment: CDR1 DFQATT and CDR2 SNEGSKA (reference sequence). The V end lost 3 bases, the J end lost 1 base, and 9 bases lay between the germline ends. The CDR3 consists of 13 residues. The CDR3 protein is CSARSPSNTEAFF. The CDR3 coding sequence is TGCAGTGCTAGGAGCCCTTCGAACACTGAAGCTTTCTTT.

This clonotype was seen many times. The rearrangement joins TRBV5-5 to TRBJ1-1, with D possibly being TRBD1 (5 bases). Trimming shortened V by 4 bases and J by 0 bases, and 13 bases separated the two germline ends. The V gene's germline CDR1 is SGHKS and CDR2 YYEKEE (reference sequence). This CDR3 has 15 residues. The CDR3 bases are TGTGCCAGCAGCCCCTGGGGCGGACTGAACACTGAAGCTTTCTTT. It yields the protein CASSPWGGLNTEAFF.

To note about this clonotype: An end of the junction does not agree with germline; a read error may underlie this. The rearrangement links TRBV11-2 to TRBJ1-6; D may be TRBD1 (6 bases). Germline V gene sequence: CDR1 SGHAT, CDR2 FQNNGV. The CDR3 is 13 amino acids. CDR3 amino acids: CTSSADRWMTLHF. The DNA of the CDR3 is TGTACCAGCAGCGCAGACAGGTGGATGACCCTCCACTTT.

This clonotype showed up many times. The CDR3 DNA follows: TGTGCCAGCAGCTTACGGTGGAATCAGCCCCAGCATTTT. Translated: CASSLRWNQPQHF. The gene calls are TRBV6-5 and TRBJ1-5; D remains ambiguous. CDR1 and CDR2 from the germline V gene are MNHEY and SVGAGI. The V gene lost 6 bases and the J gene lost 4 bases, with 10 bases spanning the gap. This CDR3 is built from 13 residues.

The table lists this clonotype with many counts. The chain couples TRBV11-3 to TRBJ2-1, with 8 bases fitting TRBD2. The CDR3 runs 17 residues. Per the germline V gene, CDR1 is SGHNT and CDR2 is YENEEA. Losses at the gene ends were 1 base for V and 8 bases for J; bases not matched to a gene: 13. DNA of the CDR3: TGTGCCAGCAGCTTAGGCCGTAGCGGGAAAGAGAGCGATGAGCAGTTCTTC. Protein: CASSLGRSGKESDEQFF. The full variable domain, completed using reference TRBV11-3 and TRBJ2-1, is EAGVVQSPRYKIIEKKQPVAFWCNPISGHNTLYWYLQNLGQGPELLIRYENEEAVDDSQLPKDRFSAERLKGVDSTLKIQPAELGDSAVYLCASSLGRSGKESDEQFFGPGTRLTVL.